The T cell receptor beta chain under discussion was sequenced for a study of radiation and T cells in renal cell carcinoma. Whole-study context: Nephrectomy followed 15 Gy stereotactic body radiation by 4 weeks.

Repertoires were generated with immunoSEQ multiplex PCR, while TCRdb's copy carries only in-frame clones and drops some. The repertoire has around 60,000 clones, roughly 79% of them found once; the top ten carry roughly 7.4%. Time point described: blood 2 weeks post-SBRT. The treatment denotes: 15 Gy SBRT to primary tumor, nephrectomy 4 weeks later. Serial blood draws occurred at baseline and 2 and 4 weeks post-SBRT. The CDR3 consists of 13 residues. V dropped 5 bases and J dropped 0 bases, with 7 bases sitting between them. The V gene's germline CDR1 is SGHAT and CDR2 FQNNGV. Sequences were derived from blood, sampled from a patient whose treatment included radiotherapy and nephrectomy. The rearrangement uses TRBV11-2 and TRBJ1-2; no clear D gene. The sequence came from a man between 60 and 75 years old with renal cell carcinoma. CDR3 protein: CASSDNSNYGYTF. The CDR3 DNA reads as TGTGCCAGCAGCGACAACTCTAACTATGGCTACACCTTC.